The 23 T cell receptor beta chains presented below share a single source sample, sequenced in a study of T cell responses to AZD1222 COVID-19 vaccine (dated by TCRdb to 2020 to 2022). The time point label of this sample denotes: baseline before first vaccination. The library was obtained by the immunoSEQ multiplex PCR assay. Imported from immuneACCESS, the table was reduced by TCRdb to in-frame sequences with V and J called. These copies leave out some clones; in studies compared against another copy, an unresolved V gene accounts for under half, and the cause of the remainder is not known. This sample comprises some 180,000 clones, approximately 92% of them detected only once. The ten largest clonotypes hold less than 1.5% of the sample. Sequenced material: peripheral blood, taken on day 0 of AZD1222 vaccination. Source of these receptors: an adult in good health.

The count of this clone is one. The chain is built from TRBV10-2 and TRBJ1-1, with D possibly TRBD1 on 5 matching bases. Germline V gene lookup returns CDR1 WSHSY and CDR2 SAAADI. Trimming took 1 base from V and 4 from J, leaving 7 bases between them. This CDR3 is 13 amino acids long. CDR3 in DNA: TGCGCCAGCAGTGAGTTCAGGGCCACTGAAGCTTTCTTT. It specifies CASSEFRATEAFF.

The rearrangement links TRBV7-2 to TRBJ2-7, with D maybe TRBD2 (6 bases). V was shortened by 8 bases and J by 2 bases, with 16 bases between the two germline ends. Germline V gene lookup returns CDR1 SGHTA and CDR2 FQGNSA. The CDR3 spans 14 residues. The CDR3 loop is CASGYGGSAYEQYF. CDR3 nucleotide sequence: TGTGCCAGCGGATACGGGGGTTCCGCCTACGAGCAGTACTTC.

The CDR3 sequence: CASSVLGLQNLGYTF. CDR3 DNA sequence: TGTGCCAGCAGCGTACTGGGACTCCAAAACCTTGGCTACACCTTC. The chain combines TRBV11-2 with TRBJ1-2, with D perhaps matching TRBD1 (5 bases). V lost 5 bases, J lost 7 bases, and 20 bases lay in between. Per the germline V gene, CDR1 is SGHAT and CDR2 is FQNNGV. The CDR3 runs to 15 residues.

This clone was picked up one time. The chain employs TRBV2 and TRBJ1-1; D might be TRBD1 (5 bases). Germline V CDR1 and CDR2: SNHLY, FYNNEI. V was clipped by 2 bases and J by 8 bases, with 9 bases between them. The CDR3 is made up of 12 amino acids. The DNA for the CDR3 is TGTGCCAGCAGTGAATGGGGCTGGGAAGCTTTCTTT. As protein: CASSEWGWEAFF.

The chain has TRBV30 and TRBJ1-1, with 8 nucleotides matching TRBD1. The CDR3 has 13 amino acids. The V and J ends lost 5 bases and 0 bases, in that order; junction bases with no gene match: 2. Germline V gene lookup returns CDR1 GTSNPN and CDR2 SVGIG (reference sequence). CDR3 sequence: CAWDRGLNTEAFF. CDR3 coding DNA: TGTGCCTGGGACAGGGGCTTGAACACTGAAGCTTTCTTT. Based on the CDR3 plus reference TRBV30 and TRBJ1-1, the full variable domain is SQTIHQWPATLVQPVGSPLSLECTVEGTSNPNLYWYRQAAGRGLQLLFYSVGIGQISSEVPQNLSASRPQDRQFILSSKKLLLSDSGFYLCAWDRGLNTEAFFGQGTRLTVV.

The V and J genes are TRBV30 and TRBJ1-2; D remains unclear. The CDR3 contains 12 residues. The V gene lost 2 bases and the J gene lost 2 bases, with 6 bases spanning the gap. Germline CDR1 is GTSNPN and CDR2 is SVGIG (reference sequence). The CDR3 sequence: CAWSRANYGYTF. DNA of the CDR3: TGTGCCTGGAGTCGGGCGAACTATGGCTACACCTTC.

The V and J genes are TRBV25-1 and TRBJ1-6; D possibly corresponds to TRBD1 (6 bases). Germline-derived CDR1 and CDR2 are MGHDK and SYGVNS. The CDR3 totals 18 residues. V lost 0 bases and J lost 7, with 19 bases in between. The CDR3 here is CASSEYIRPGAENSPLHF. CDR3 in DNA: TGTGCCAGCAGTGAATATATTCGGCCGGGGGCGGAAAATTCACCCCTCCACTTT.

The gene calls are TRBV7-2 and TRBJ2-3; D is unclear. The CDR3 consists of 12 residues. The germline V gene has CDR1 SGHTA and CDR2 FQGNSA. V was shortened by 3 bases and J by 9 bases, with 10 bases between the two germline ends. This CDR3 reads CASSLTRETQYF. In nucleotides, the CDR3 is TGTGCCAGCAGCTTGACTCGCGAGACGCAGTATTTT.

The rearrangement links TRBV18 to TRBJ1-1; perhaps TRBD1 as D (6 bases). CDR3 length: 14 residues. V lost 5 bases and J lost 1, with 11 bases in between. CDR1 is KGHSH, CDR2 LQKENI, per germline. As DNA, the CDR3 is TGTGCCAGCTCATTGGGACAAGCGAACACTGAAGCTTTCTTT. Translating gives CASSLGQANTEAFF. The full variable domain, rest sourced from reference TRBV18 and TRBJ1-1, is NAGVMQNPRHLVRRRGQEARLRCSPMKGHSHVYWYRQLPEEGLKFMVYLQKENIIDESGMPKERFSAEFPKEGPSILRIQQVVRGDSAAYFCASSLGQANTEAFFGQGTRLTVV.

The genes are TRBV1 and TRBJ2-3; no DNA check was done on the table's D call, TRBD2. TRBV1 is deemed a pseudogene. The CDR3 is 17 residues long. The CDR3 sequence is CTSSQDRGLAGVNTQYF. DNA for the CDR3: TGCACCAGCAGCCAAGATAGAGGACTAGCGGGGGTCAATACGCAGTATTTT.

The chain uses TRBV4-1 and TRBJ1-1; D not certain. Germline CDR1 is MGHRA and CDR2 is YSYEKL. This CDR3 is built from 15 residues. V was pared by 0 bases and J by 1 base, with 9 bases between. The CDR3 DNA reads as TGCGCCAGCAGCCAAGACTCCCGGGAGAACACTGAAGCTTTCTTT. Translated, it gives CASSQDSRENTEAFF.

V is TRBV12-5 and J is TRBJ2-1, with 8 bases that match TRBD2. This CDR3 has 16 amino acids. CDR1 and CDR2 from the germline V gene are LGHNT and FRNRAP. The trim removed 3 bases at V and 8 bases at J, leaving 12 bases unmatched. CDR3 sequence: CASGFGLASGRDEQFF. CDR3 nucleotides: TGTGCTAGTGGTTTTGGTCTTGCTAGCGGGCGTGATGAGCAGTTCTTC.

The chain combines TRBV3-1 (or the pseudogene TRBV3-2) with TRBJ1-1, with TRBD1 matching over 7 bases. J lost 0 bases, V lost 1 base, and 5 bases had no gene match. Germline V gene lookup returns CDR1 LGHDT and CDR2 YNNKEL (reference sequence). The CDR3 loop spans 16 amino acids. This chain's CDR3 is CASSQGRQGMNTEAFF. CDR3 in DNA: TGTGCCAGCAGCCAAGGCCGACAGGGAATGAACACTGAAGCTTTCTTT.

The chain employs TRBV5-1 and TRBJ1-2; D not resolved. Trimming took 0 bases from V and 7 from J, leaving 10 bases between them. The CDR3 spans 13 residues. CDR1 is SGHRS, CDR2 YFSETQ, per germline. DNA for the CDR3: TGCGCCAGCAGCTTGGTTTCGCGGGGTGGCTACACCTTC. Protein product: CASSLVSRGGYTF.

The chain uses TRBV18 and TRBJ2-7; 9 positions match TRBD1. The CDR3 length is 15 residues. V lost 6 bases to trimming and J lost 2 bases; unmatched junction nucleotides: 8. Per germline, CDR1 KGHSH and CDR2 LQKENI. The CDR3 region is CASSEGQGPTYEQYF. CDR3 nucleotide sequence: TGTGCCAGCTCGGAAGGACAGGGGCCTACCTACGAGCAGTACTTC.

The V and J genes are TRBV6-5 and TRBJ1-1; TRBD1 matches at 7 bases. The CDR3 length is 15 residues. Germline V lookup: CDR1 MNHEY, CDR2 SVGAGI. With 2 bases clipped from V and 1 base from J, the junction kept 4 bases outside the gene matches. CDR3 sequence reads: CASSYQGQANTEAFF. The CDR3 DNA reads TGTGCCAGCAGTTACCAAGGACAGGCGAACACTGAAGCTTTCTTT.

V and J are TRBV6-1 and TRBJ1-1; D not certain. V was clipped by 3 bases and J by 3 bases, with 11 bases between them. The CDR3 has 14 residues. Germline lookup yields CDR1 MNHNS and CDR2 SASEGT. The CDR3 DNA reads as TGTGCCAGCAGTGATTATGAGGGCGACACTGAAGCTTTCTTT. It specifies CASSDYEGDTEAFF.

V is TRBV19 and J is TRBJ1-1; no clear D. This CDR3 has 15 residues. Deletions cut 6 bases from V and 4 bases from J, with 18 bases between. CDR1 and CDR2 (germline): LNHDA, SQIVND (reference sequence). CDR3 residues: CASSTSGRYSTEAFF. DNA of the CDR3: TGTGCCAGTAGCACCTCTGGGCGCTACTCCACTGAAGCTTTCTTT.

The genes are TRBV14 and TRBJ1-2, with 11 positions matching TRBD1. Germline loops: CDR1 SGHDN, CDR2 FVKESK. This CDR3 region has 16 residues. The J segment lost 1 base and the V segment lost 2 bases, leaving 3 bases of the junction unmatched. The CDR3 nucleotides read TGTGCCAGCAGCCAATCGGACAGGGGGCTTAACTATGGCTACACCTTC. This sequence encodes CASSQSDRGLNYGYTF.

The chain is built from TRBV2 and TRBJ1-1; the D is unclear. CDR3 length equals 13 residues. Trimming shortened V by 4 bases and J by 2 bases, and 8 bases separated the two germline ends. The germline V gene has CDR1 SNHLY and CDR2 FYNNEI. Here the CDR3 DNA reads TGTGCCAGCAGTGCTGACGGAAACACTGAAGCTTTCTTT. Translating gives CASSADGNTEAFF. Supplemented by reference TRBV2 and TRBJ1-1, the full variable domain reads EPEVTQTPSHQVTQMGQEVILRCVPISNHLYFYWYRQILGQKVEFLVSFYNNEISEKSEIFDDQFSVERPDGSNFTLKIRSTKLEDSAMYFCASSADGNTEAFFGQGTRLTVV.

Only one count was recorded for this clone. The V and J genes are TRBV27 and TRBJ1-6; D gene unclear. The V gene lost 5 bases and the J gene lost 8 bases, with 7 bases spanning the gap. Germline V lookup: CDR1 MNHEY, CDR2 SMNVEV (reference sequence). This CDR3 has 12 residues. CDR3 protein: CASSRPDSPLHF. The CDR3 region has the DNA TGTGCCAGCAGTAGGCCAGATTCACCCCTCCACTTT.

The chain has TRBV7-2 and TRBJ1-5; no firm D call. The CDR3 has 14 residues. CDR1 SGHTA and CDR2 FQGNSA come from the germline V gene. Trimming removed 6 bases at V and 4 bases at J, with 13 bases between. As DNA, the CDR3 is TGTGCCAGCAGTCGGACCATTAAGAATCAGCCCCAGCATTTT. Translated, it gives CASSRTIKNQPQHF.

As to this clone: Within the sample, other DNA sequences also encode this same CDR3. The V call is TRBV28, the J call TRBJ1-5; 7 nucleotides line up with TRBD1. The CDR3 length is 15 residues. V gave up 6 bases and J gave up 4 bases; unmatched junction bases: 9. CDR1 is MDHEN and CDR2 is SYDVKM in the germline V gene. The CDR3 is CASRPQDRMNQPQHF. The CDR3 DNA reads as TGTGCCAGCAGACCCCAGGACAGGATGAATCAGCCCCAGCATTTT.